One and the same sample provided the 27 T cell receptor beta chains below, sequenced in a study of blood T cell repertoires in COVID-19. Assay: immunoSEQ multiplex PCR; the TCRdb copy retains only in-frame clones and omits some. The repertoire holds some 510,000 clones, with approximately 88% as singletons. The material sequenced was PBMCs or T cells enriched from blood (not recorded which). The origin of the receptors is a woman in her 40s who had recovered from COVID-19.

This clone occurred a few times. This chain joins TRBV27 and TRBJ2-1, with D maybe TRBD2 (5 bases). CDR3 length: 15 residues. The V end was cut by 6 bases, the J end by 0 bases, with 12 bases between. Germline-derived CDR1 and CDR2 are MNHEY and SMNVEV (reference sequence). The CDR3 DNA reads as TGTGCCAGCAGGTTGAGTGAGGGCTCCTACAATGAGCAGTTCTTC. Protein: CASRLSEGSYNEQFF.

This clone was found once. This chain links TRBV5-4 with TRBJ1-2; D ambiguous. CDR3 length: 15 amino acids. With 0 bases removed from V and 1 base from J, the gap between germline ends came to 10 bases. In germline, CDR1 is SGHNT, CDR2 YYREEE (reference sequence). The CDR3 sequence: CASSLGGIFNYGYTF. Here the CDR3 DNA reads TGTGCCAGCAGCTTGGGAGGGATCTTTAACTATGGCTACACCTTC.

The sample holds one count of this clone. This chain joins TRBV4-2 and TRBJ1-6; D is possibly TRBD1 (5 bases). This CDR3 is 16 amino acids long. V lost 0 bases and J 6 bases, leaving 12 bases between the germline ends. Germline V gene sequence: CDR1 LGHNA, CDR2 YNFKEQ. In nucleotides, the CDR3 is TGTGCCAGCAGCCAAGAAGGGGCCCCCGGTAATTCACCCCTCCACTTT. Translated, it gives CASSQEGAPGNSPLHF.

The chain links TRBV12-3 or TRBV12-4 to TRBJ2-1; the D is unclear. The V end lost 7 bases, the J end lost 3 bases, and 10 bases lay between the germline ends. There are 13 residues in the CDR3. CDR3 sequence: CASMSVVYNEQFF. The CDR3 region has the DNA TGTGCCAGCATGAGCGTAGTCTACAATGAGCAGTTCTTC.

The table lists this clone with a few counts. The chain links TRBV3-1 (or the pseudogene TRBV3-2) to TRBJ2-7; perhaps TRBD1 as D (5 bases). Germline CDR1 LGHDT, CDR2 YNNKEL (reference sequence). This CDR3 spans 14 amino acids. Deletions cut 7 bases from V and 0 bases from J, with 13 bases between. CDR3 in DNA: TGTGCCAGCACCCACGACAGTAACTCCTACGAGCAGTACTTC. This translates into CASTHDSNSYEQYF.

V gene TRBV7-2 combines with J gene TRBJ2-1; 11 bases agree with TRBD2. Germline trimming cut 6 bases from V and 12 bases from J; bases unmatched to any gene: 7. In germline, CDR1 is SGHTA, CDR2 FQGNSA. This CDR3 is 13 amino acids long. The CDR3 region is CASRAVLAGGQFF. The CDR3 DNA reads as TGTGCCAGCAGGGCAGTCCTAGCGGGAGGGCAGTTCTTC.

The CDR3 protein is CSVDLTDTQYF. The CDR3 coding sequence is TGCAGCGTTGACCTTACAGATACGCAGTATTTT. J is TRBJ2-3 and V is TRBV29-1; no reliable D call. Germline-derived CDR1 and CDR2 are SQVTM and ANQGSEA. V was trimmed by 3 bases and J by 3 bases, leaving 4 bases between them. The CDR3 has 11 residues.

The chain links TRBV29-1 to TRBJ1-5, with 8 positions matching TRBD1. The CDR3 has 14 residues. J was trimmed by 4 bases and V by 4 bases; bases with no gene match: 6. Germline CDR1 is SQVTM and CDR2 is ANQGSEA. Here the CDR3 reads CSVGAGTGNQPQHF. CDR3 sequence (DNA): TGCAGCGTTGGCGCCGGGACAGGTAATCAGCCCCAGCATTTT.

This chain joins TRBV10-3 and TRBJ1-1, with TRBD1 matching 7 bases. Germline V gives CDR1 ENHRY, CDR2 SYGVKD. V shed 7 bases, J shed 5 bases, and the junction held 13 bases outside the gene matches. The CDR3 extends over 15 amino acids. The CDR3: CAITVGEGRGTEAFF. The DNA for the CDR3 is TGTGCCATCACCGTTGGAGAGGGCAGGGGGACTGAAGCTTTCTTT.

V usage is TRBV6-5 and J usage is TRBJ1-6, with no clear D. The CDR3 extends over 15 amino acids. The V end lost 6 bases, the J end lost 4 bases, and 13 bases lay between the germline ends. Per germline, CDR1 MNHEY and CDR2 SVGAGI. CDR3 bases: TGTGCCAGCAGGAACCGAGGGAATTATAATTCACCCCTCCACTTT. Its translation is CASRNRGNYNSPLHF.

The chain employs TRBV18 and TRBJ2-1; D remains unclear. Trimming shortened V by 6 bases and J by 0 bases, and 15 bases separated the two germline ends. Germline V gene lookup returns CDR1 KGHSH and CDR2 LQKENI. The CDR3 runs to 16 residues. The CDR3 DNA follows: TGTGCCAGCTCCCCCTCGAGCCGGAGCTCCTACAATGAGCAGTTCTTC. Protein: CASSPSSRSSYNEQFF.

The chain links TRBV3-1 (or the pseudogene TRBV3-2) to TRBJ2-7; tentatively, D is TRBD1 (5 bases). The germline gives CDR1 LGHDT, CDR2 YNNKEL (reference sequence). The V and J ends lost 8 bases and 1 base respectively, with 12 bases between them. This CDR3 region has 13 residues. The CDR3 coding sequence is TGTGCCAGCGGGGCAGACCTTTCCTACGAGCAGTACTTC. This codes for CASGADLSYEQYF.

The chain has TRBV5-5 and TRBJ2-5; tentatively, D is TRBD2 (6 bases). Germline loops: CDR1 SGHKS, CDR2 YYEKEE (reference sequence). This CDR3 has 16 amino acids. V was clipped by 2 bases and J by 5 bases, with 19 bases between them. CDR3 DNA sequence: TGTGCCAGCAGCTTCCTGATGGTGGAGGGACGGGAGACCCAGTACTTC. Translated: CASSFLMVEGRETQYF.

The chain joins TRBV9 to TRBJ2-7; D unresolved. Germline CDR1 SGDLS, CDR2 YYNGEE. The CDR3 loop spans 15 amino acids. V dropped 2 bases and J dropped 6 bases, with 18 bases sitting between them. CDR3 region: CASSVDLLAPGEQYF. The CDR3 nucleotides read TGTGCCAGCAGCGTCGACCTTTTAGCCCCGGGCGAGCAGTACTTC. Full variable domain (missing parts from reference TRBV9 and TRBJ2-7): DSGVTQTPKHLITATGQRVTLRCSPRSGDLSVYWYQQSLDQGLQFLIQYYNGEERAKGNILERFSAQQFPDLHSELNLSSLELGDSALYFCASSVDLLAPGEQYFGPGTRLTVT.

V and J are TRBV12-3 or TRBV12-4 and TRBJ1-3; D is undetermined. V was pared by 6 bases and J by 4 bases, with 4 bases between. The CDR3 has 11 amino acids. CDR3 loop: CASSFGNTIYF. The CDR3 DNA is TGTGCCAGCAGCTTCGGAAACACCATATATTTT.

V and J are TRBV3-1 (or the pseudogene TRBV3-2) and TRBJ2-1, with 7 bases identical to TRBD2. J gave up 7 bases and V 4 bases, and 4 bases lay outside the gene matches. This CDR3 is built from 13 residues. Germline V gives CDR1 LGHDT, CDR2 YNNKEL (reference sequence). CDR3 in amino acids: CASSPSGGNEQFF. Here the CDR3 DNA reads TGTGCCAGCAGCCCCTCGGGGGGTAATGAGCAGTTCTTC.

The chain is built from TRBV30 and TRBJ1-6; possible D gene TRBD1, 5 bases. V was clipped by 3 bases and J by 5 bases, with 8 bases between them. The CDR3 totals 13 residues. Germline assignment: CDR1 GTSNPN and CDR2 SVGIG (reference sequence). CDR3 residues: CAWRGRDNSPLHF. The CDR3 coding sequence is TGTGCCTGGAGGGGCAGGGATAATTCACCCCTCCACTTT.

The V gene is TRBV19, the J gene TRBJ2-5, with 8 bases matching TRBD1. Per the germline V gene, CDR1 is LNHDA and CDR2 is SQIVND (reference sequence). The length of the CDR3 is 15 residues. Trimming took 5 bases from V and 5 from J; bases not matched to a gene: 10. Written as DNA, the CDR3 is TGTGCCAGTAGTCCATCAGCAGGGGGCGCGGAGACCCAGTACTTC. Residues: CASSPSAGGAETQYF.

V usage is TRBV6-5 and J usage is TRBJ1-2, with a weak D call TRBD1 (6 bases). Between the trimmed V and J ends, which lost 2 bases and 8 bases, there was a span of 18 bases. Germline CDR1 reads MNHEY; CDR2 reads SVGAGI. The CDR3 runs 15 residues. The CDR3 here is CASSYGGEGVYGYTF. CDR3 sequence (DNA): TGTGCCAGCAGTTACGGGGGGGAGGGGGTTTACGGCTACACCTTC.

V and J are TRBV11-3 and TRBJ2-7, with a weak D call TRBD2 (6 bases). Trimming cost V 1 base and J 6 bases, with 19 bases left between them. Germline V gene lookup returns CDR1 SGHNT and CDR2 YENEEA. The CDR3 is 16 residues long. CDR3: CASSLGGTSLGTEQYF. Written as DNA, the CDR3 is TGTGCCAGCAGCTTAGGTGGGACTTCCCTAGGGACCGAGCAGTACTTC.

This rearrangement joins TRBV20-1 to TRBJ1-5; 7 bases fit TRBD1. The germline V gene encodes CDR1 DFQATT and CDR2 SNEGSKA (reference sequence). Trimming took 3 bases from V and 0 from J; bases not matched to a gene: 2. The CDR3 is 14 residues long. CDR3: CSASGTVSNQPQHF. CDR3 in DNA: TGCAGTGCTAGTGGGACAGTTAGCAATCAGCCCCAGCATTTT.

This rearrangement joins TRBV7-9 to TRBJ1-1, with TRBD1 matching 7 bases. CDR3 length: 14 residues. The germline gives CDR1 SEHNR, CDR2 FQNEAQ (reference sequence). The V gene end was trimmed by 5 bases and the J gene end by 0 bases; junction bases not matched to a gene: 3. The CDR3 reads CASSPGTVNTEAFF. Written as DNA, the CDR3 is TGTGCCAGCAGCCCCGGGACAGTGAACACTGAAGCTTTCTTT.

As to this clone: In the same sample, other DNA sequences code for this CDR3. The chain employs TRBV4-1 and TRBJ1-1; D unclear. V lost 0 bases and J lost 2, with 4 bases in between. The CDR3 loop spans 13 amino acids. CDR1 MGHRA and CDR2 YSYEKL come from the germline V gene. CDR3 in amino acids: CASSQDLNTEAFF. Here the CDR3 DNA reads TGCGCCAGCAGCCAAGACCTTAACACTGAAGCTTTCTTT.

This clone was recorded a few times. The V call is TRBV6-1, the J call TRBJ2-7; a weak D match, TRBD1 (5 bases). This CDR3 comprises 12 residues. Germline assignment: CDR1 MNHNS and CDR2 SASEGT. With 1 base removed from V and 9 bases from J, the gap between germline ends came to 10 bases. CDR3 region: CASSEVPRGQYF. The CDR3 region has the DNA TGTGCCAGCAGTGAAGTACCAAGGGGGCAGTACTTC.

The chain uses TRBV3-1 (or the pseudogene TRBV3-2) and TRBJ1-2, with D perhaps matching TRBD1 (6 bases). The germline V gene has CDR1 LGHDT and CDR2 YNNKEL (reference sequence). The CDR3 is 13 residues long. The ends were cut back, 4 bases at V and 8 bases at J, with 14 bases in the middle. CDR3 bases: TGTGCCAGCAGCCCTGGGACATCTGAGGGCTACACCTTC. Residues: CASSPGTSEGYTF.

The CDR3 spells CASRDRGIGNTIYF. DNA for the CDR3: TGTGCCAGCAGGGACAGGGGTATTGGAAACACCATATATTTT. The J gene is TRBJ1-3, the V gene TRBV6-5; 9 nucleotides agree with TRBD1. Germline loops: CDR1 MNHEY, CDR2 SVGAGI. J was trimmed by 3 bases and V by 6 bases; bases with no gene match: 3. The CDR3 runs 14 residues.

V is TRBV21-1 and J is TRBJ1-2; TRBD1 is taken as the D call from the table, unchecked against the DNA. TRBV21-1 is described as a pseudogene. This CDR3 has 13 residues. This chain's CDR3 is CASSTHQARGYTF. CDR3 coding DNA: TGTGCCAGCAGCACCCATCAGGCGCGAGGCTACACCTTC.